The entry below describes one T cell receptor beta chain. Deletions cut 1 base from V and 3 bases from J, with 3 bases between. Per germline, CDR1 LNHDA and CDR2 SQIVND (reference sequence). This CDR3 region has 12 residues. The sample belongs to a study of T cell responses to AZD1222 COVID-19 vaccine. Method: immunoSEQ multiplex PCR; TCRdb's copy keeps in-frame clones and lacks some. The sample holds about 100,000 clones; approximately 91% are singletons and the top ten take 1.5% to 2%. Sequencing was performed on peripheral blood, taken on day 0 of AZD1222 vaccination. This TCR was recovered from an adult in good health. The chain employs TRBV19 and TRBJ1-1; D gene uncertain. CDR3 sequence reads: CASSIGYTEAFF. DNA for the CDR3: TGTGCCAGTAGTATAGGGTACACTGAAGCTTTCTTT. Complete variable domain (other parts from reference TRBV19 and TRBJ1-1): DGGITQSPKYLFRKEGQNVTLSCEQNLNHDAMYWYRQDPGQGLRLIYYSQIVNDFQKGDIAEGYSVSREKKESFPLTVTSAQKNPTAFYLCASSIGYTEAFFGQGTRLTVV.